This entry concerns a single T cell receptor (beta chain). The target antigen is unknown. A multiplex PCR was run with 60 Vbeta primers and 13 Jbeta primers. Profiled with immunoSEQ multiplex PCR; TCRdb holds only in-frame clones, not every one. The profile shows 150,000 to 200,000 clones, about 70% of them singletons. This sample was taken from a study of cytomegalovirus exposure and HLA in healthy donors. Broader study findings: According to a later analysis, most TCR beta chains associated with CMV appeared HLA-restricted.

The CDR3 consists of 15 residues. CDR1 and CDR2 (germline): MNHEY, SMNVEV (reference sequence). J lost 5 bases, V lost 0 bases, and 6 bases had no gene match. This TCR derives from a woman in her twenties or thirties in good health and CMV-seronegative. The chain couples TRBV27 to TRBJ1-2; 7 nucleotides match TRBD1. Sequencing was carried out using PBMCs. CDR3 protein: CASSLSGGAGYGYTF. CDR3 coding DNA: TGTGCCAGCAGTTTATCAGGGGGCGCGGGGTATGGCTACACCTTC.